This TCR beta chain was identified in a study of liver allograft versus peripheral blood T cells. On the study more broadly: What was compared were the T cell receptor repertoires in transplanted livers and those in the peripheral blood of recipients.

A few counts support this clonotype. The germline gives CDR1 SEHNR, CDR2 FQNEAQ (reference sequence). CDR3 length: 13 residues. Trimming left V 2 bases short and J 8 bases short, with 12 bases between. Via MiXCR, TCRdb re-called the reads, giving one row per CDR3 protein. The table records approximately 16,000 distinct CDR3 sequences, more than 20% of them present only once. The TCR comes from a human patient who had a liver transplant. Some T cells may possibly be graft donor cells. The chain recombines TRBV7-9 with TRBJ2-5; D remains ambiguous. The CDR3 loop reads CASSLPLRETQYF. CDR3 bases: TGTGCCAGCAGCTTACCTCTGAGAGAAACCCAGTACTTC.